The subject of this entry is one TCR beta chain. The antigen is not known. The data were taken from a study of shared clonotypes between healthy human individuals. Study-wide results and limits: Compared with memory subsets, naive subsets generally had larger estimated richness.

Germline CDR1 and CDR2: SGHTA and FQGNSA. The CDR3 is made up of 16 amino acids. The V end lost 4 bases, the J end lost 7 bases, and 22 bases lay between the germline ends. Splitting of CD4+ cells produced CD45RA+ naive and CD45RA-negative memory subsets. Some clones are missing from TCRdb's copy, which holds only in-frame ones; the method was immunoSEQ multiplex PCR. Of 2 million to 3 million clones listed, approximately 93% are singletons. This sequence originates from a man aged 18 to 29 in good health. Some clones in this sample may be carry-over from other donors' samples. The sequencing input was naive CD4+ T cells from PBMCs. Subset meaning: CD45RA+ positively selected. V gene TRBV7-2 combines with J gene TRBJ2-5; D may be TRBD2 (6 bases). The CDR3 DNA reads as TGTGCCAGCAGCTACCTCGGAATAGCGGATCGGGGGACCCAGTACTTC. Amino acids: CASSYLGIADRGTQYF.